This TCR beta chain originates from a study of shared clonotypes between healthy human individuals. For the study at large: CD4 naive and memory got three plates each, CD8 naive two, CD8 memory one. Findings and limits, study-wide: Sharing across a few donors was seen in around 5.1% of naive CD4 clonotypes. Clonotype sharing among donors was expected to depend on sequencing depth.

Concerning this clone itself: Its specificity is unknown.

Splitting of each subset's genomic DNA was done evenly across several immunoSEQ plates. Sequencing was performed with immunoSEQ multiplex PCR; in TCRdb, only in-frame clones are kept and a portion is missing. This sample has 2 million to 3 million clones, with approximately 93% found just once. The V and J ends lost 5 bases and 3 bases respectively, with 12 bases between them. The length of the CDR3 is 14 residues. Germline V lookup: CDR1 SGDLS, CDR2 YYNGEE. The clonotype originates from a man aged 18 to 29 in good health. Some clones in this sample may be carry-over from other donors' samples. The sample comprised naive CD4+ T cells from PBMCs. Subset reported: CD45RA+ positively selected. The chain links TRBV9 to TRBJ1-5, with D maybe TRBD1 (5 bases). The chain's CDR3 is CASSPDSHNQPQHF. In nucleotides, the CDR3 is TGTGCCAGCAGTCCTGACAGCCACAATCAGCCCCAGCATTTT.